The rows below give T cell receptor beta chains drawn from one sample of a study of T cell responses to AZD1222 COVID-19 vaccine. Measured with immunoSEQ multiplex PCR; TCRdb has only the in-frame clones, and not every one. The table lists about 170,000 clones, about 88% of them singletons. Material: peripheral blood, obtained on day 0 of AZD1222 vaccination. Every receptor here comes from an adult in good health. CDR3s include the opening cysteine and the closing phenylalanine or tryptophan. The D gene is left open where the match is weak. Clone size appears in some rows only: once, few, many, or a class for an expanded clone.

D gene,J gene,clone size,V gene,CDR3 protein,CDR3 DNA
NA,TRBJ1-4,NA,TRBV6-5,CASSYGGAGEKLFF,TGTGCCAGCAGTTATGGAGGCGCGGGTGAAAAACTGTTTTTT
NA,TRBJ1-6,NA,TRBV11-2,CASSFKGAYNSPLHF,TGTGCCAGCAGCTTCAAGGGTGCCTATAATTCACCCCTCCACTTT
NA,TRBJ2-7,NA,TRBV28,CASSFFGTSYEQYF,TGTGCCAGCAGTTTTTTTGGCACCTCCTACGAGCAGTACTTC
TRBD1,TRBJ2-7,NA,TRBV27,CASRTRQGMSYEQYF,TGTGCCAGCAGGACGAGACAGGGTATGTCCTACGAGCAGTACTTC
NA,TRBJ1-4,NA,TRBV5-6,CASSPGVTEKLFF,TGTGCCAGCAGCCCAGGGGTTACTGAAAAACTGTTTTTT
TRBD2,TRBJ2-7,NA,TRBV29-1,CSVKLATSSYEQYF,TGCAGCGTTAAACTAGCGACCAGCTCCTACGAGCAGTACTTC
NA,TRBJ2-5,few,TRBV6-5,CASRLYGRETQYF,TGTGCCAGCAGGCTATACGGTCGGGAGACCCAGTACTTC
NA,TRBJ1-4,NA,TRBV6-6,CASRAMGDNEKLFF,TGTGCCAGCAGGGCGATGGGTGATAATGAAAAACTGTTTTTT
TRBD2,TRBJ2-2,NA,TRBV6-4,CASSAISGVGELFF,TGTGCCAGCAGTGCCATTAGCGGGGTCGGGGAGCTGTTTTTT
NA,TRBJ1-2,NA,TRBV30,CAWSRQSNYGYTF,TGTGCCTGGTCCCGGCAGTCTAACTATGGCTACACCTTC
TRBD1,TRBJ1-5,NA,TRBV9,CASSVGTGGNQPQHF,TGTGCCAGCAGCGTCGGGACAGGGGGCAATCAGCCCCAGCATTTT
TRBD1,TRBJ1-2,NA,TRBV11-2,CASSRDRRIDGYTF,TGTGCCAGCAGCCGGGACAGGCGGATCGATGGCTACACCTTC
NA,TRBJ2-2,NA,TRBV11-1,CASSLDGVNTGELFF,TGTGCCAGCAGCTTAGACGGAGTGAACACCGGGGAGCTGTTTTTT
NA,TRBJ1-2,NA,TRBV10-3,CASKGTYYGYTF,TGTGCATCCAAGGGGACCTACTATGGCTACACCTTC
NA,TRBJ1-2,NA,TRBV2,CASRVGLYGYTF,TGTGCCAGCAGGGTGGGTCTCTATGGCTACACCTTC
NA,TRBJ2-7,NA,TRBV5-6,CASSSTRLDREIREQYF,TGTGCCAGCAGCTCCACGAGACTAGACCGGGAGATAAGAGAGCAGTACTTC
NA,TRBJ1-1,NA,TRBV5-4,CASSLGGGETEAFF,TGTGCCAGCAGCTTGGGGGGCGGAGAGACTGAAGCTTTCTTT
TRBD2,TRBJ2-7,NA,TRBV11-2,CASSLEGTSGVYEQYF,TGTGCCAGCAGCTTAGAAGGGACTAGCGGAGTCTACGAGCAGTACTTC
NA,TRBJ1-4,NA,TRBV14,CASLQGPKREKLFF,TGTGCCAGCCTCCAGGGACCTAAACGGGAAAAACTGTTTTTT
NA,TRBJ1-2,NA,TRBV4-1,CASSQDSGGIGYGYTF,TGCGCCAGCAGCCAAGATAGCGGGGGCATAGGCTATGGCTACACCTTC
NA,TRBJ1-5,NA,TRBV30,CAWSGSGSWDQPQHF,TGTGCCTGGAGTGGGAGTGGCAGTTGGGATCAGCCCCAGCATTTT
TRBD1,TRBJ2-2,NA,TRBV18,CASSPYVGTGENTGELFF,TGTGCCAGCTCACCCTATGTTGGGACAGGGGAGAACACCGGGGAGCTGTTTTTT
TRBD2,TRBJ2-1,NA,TRBV5-1,CASSETSGINNEQFF,TGCGCCAGCAGCGAGACTAGCGGGATCAACAATGAGCAGTTCTTC
NA,TRBJ2-7,few,TRBV7-9,CASTPTGVEQYF,TGTGCCAGCACCCCGACGGGAGTAGAGCAGTACTTC
NA,TRBJ1-1,NA,TRBV3-1/TRBV3-2,CASSLRPTGPTEAFF,TGTGCCAGCAGCCTCCGACCCACAGGGCCCACTGAAGCTTTCTTT
NA,TRBJ1-1,NA,TRBV7-9,CASSFFGRGGMNTEAFF,TGTGCCAGCAGCTTTTTTGGCAGGGGAGGGATGAACACTGAAGCTTTCTTT
NA,TRBJ2-7,NA,TRBV18,CASSPEGLGNYEQYF,TGTGCCAGCTCACCAGAGGGGTTGGGCAACTACGAGCAGTACTTC
NA,TRBJ2-1,NA,TRBV7-8,CASRLMLPRSVSNEQFF,TGTGCCAGTCGTCTTATGTTACCGAGGTCGGTCTCCAATGAGCAGTTCTTC
NA,TRBJ1-5,NA,TRBV3-1/TRBV3-2,CASSQGTSQPQHF,TGTGCCAGCAGCCAAGGGACCTCTCAGCCCCAGCATTTT
NA,TRBJ2-5,NA,TRBV5-4,CASSPPKGGETQYF,TGTGCCAGCAGCCCACCGAAGGGCGGGGAGACCCAGTACTTC
NA,TRBJ1-1,NA,TRBV6-5,CASSLTPFGAFF,TGTGCCAGCAGCCTCACCCCATTTGGGGCTTTCTTT
NA,TRBJ1-4,NA,TRBV28,CASSLSTNEKLFF,TGTGCCAGCAGTTTGTCAACTAATGAAAAACTGTTTTTT
TRBD1,TRBJ1-1,NA,TRBV27,CASTRTGPSLSPNTEAFF,TGTGCCAGCACCCGGACAGGGCCTTCCCTTTCTCCGAACACTGAAGCTTTCTTT
NA,TRBJ2-7,NA,TRBV5-6,CASSLVSGAGTMGYEQYF,TGTGCCAGCAGCTTGGTGAGTGGGGCAGGGACAATGGGCTACGAGCAGTACTTC
TRBD1,TRBJ2-5,NA,TRBV9,CASSVTTGQETQYF,TGTGCCAGCAGCGTCACGACAGGGCAAGAGACCCAGTACTTC
NA,TRBJ1-3,NA,TRBV6-5,CASRPGEARGNTIYF,TGTGCCAGCAGGCCAGGGGAGGCGAGAGGAAACACCATATATTTT
NA,TRBJ1-5,NA,TRBV6-1,CASSETGAYSNQPQHF,TGTGCCAGCAGTGAAACGGGGGCATATAGCAATCAGCCCCAGCATTTT
NA,TRBJ1-1,NA,TRBV25-1,CASSPYLSSEAFF,TGTGCCAGCAGCCCTTATCTTTCCAGCGAAGCTTTCTTT
NA,TRBJ1-1,NA,TRBV5-1,CASSLAHGADGAFF,TGCGCCAGCAGCTTGGCCCACGGGGCAGATGGAGCTTTCTTT
TRBD1,TRBJ1-5,once,TRBV28,CASRGGQGLSNQPQHF,TGTGCCAGCAGGGGGGGACAGGGGCTATCCAATCAGCCCCAGCATTTT
TRBD2,TRBJ2-1,NA,TRBV24-1,CATSGPSGSNEQFF,TGTGCCACCAGTGGGCCTAGCGGGAGTAATGAGCAGTTCTTC
TRBD2,TRBJ2-1,NA,TRBV7-3,CASSFTSGGYNEQFF,TGTGCCAGCAGCTTTACTAGCGGGGGTTACAATGAGCAGTTCTTC
NA,TRBJ1-1,NA,TRBV2,CASSDQGHTEAFF,TGTGCCAGCAGTGACCAGGGACACACTGAAGCTTTCTTT
TRBD2,TRBJ2-5,NA,TRBV3-1/TRBV3-2,CASSQEIQGGRETQYF,TGTGCCAGCAGCCAAGAAATCCAGGGAGGGCGAGAGACCCAGTACTTC
TRBD1,TRBJ1-3,NA,TRBV2,CASRGDRALSGNTIYF,TGTGCCAGCAGGGGGGACAGAGCCCTCTCTGGAAACACCATATATTTT
NA,TRBJ2-1,once,TRBV18,CASSPATRSPYNEQFF,TGTGCCAGCTCACCAGCGACTAGGAGCCCCTACAATGAGCAGTTCTTC
NA,TRBJ1-2,NA,TRBV2,CASSENVGLYGYTF,TGTGCCAGCAGTGAAAATGTGGGCCTCTATGGCTACACCTTC
NA,TRBJ1-1,NA,TRBV6-5,CASRITPDTEAFF,TGTGCCAGCAGAATTACTCCGGACACTGAAGCTTTCTTT
TRBD1,TRBJ1-2,NA,TRBV4-3,CASSQVGQGGGYTF,TGCGCCAGCAGCCAAGTGGGACAGGGGGGCGGCTACACCTTC
TRBD2,TRBJ2-1,NA,TRBV11-3,CASSRGLAGYNEQFF,TGTGCCAGCAGCAGGGGACTAGCGGGATACAATGAGCAGTTCTTC
TRBD2,TRBJ2-7,NA,TRBV27,CASSLRAGGPHEQYF,TGTGCCAGCAGTTTAAGAGCGGGAGGGCCCCACGAGCAGTACTTC
NA,TRBJ2-5,NA,TRBV28,CASSLWGEMGETQYF,TGTGCCAGCAGTTTATGGGGGGAAATGGGAGAGACCCAGTACTTC